Given below is one T cell receptor beta chain in context. Using immunoSEQ multiplex PCR, the repertoire was profiled, and TCRdb retains in-frame clones only, with some absent. The data contain approximately 280,000 clones, around 77% of them seen just once; the ten biggest clones take up 5.6%. This specimen comes from a study of cytotoxic CD8 clonotypes in ibrutinib-treated CLL. The germline V gene has CDR1 ENHRY and CDR2 SYGVKD. The germline V and J ends were trimmed by 3 bases and 7 bases, with 9 bases remaining between them. This CDR3 contains 12 residues. The chain joins TRBV10-3 to TRBJ1-1; no clear D. This TCR was recovered from a human donor with chronic lymphocytic leukemia. The sample in question was PBMCs, obtained at disease progression, from a patient treated with ibrutinib. The CDR3 protein is CAISEFGGEAFF. The CDR3 DNA follows: TGTGCCATCAGTGAATTTGGCGGTGAAGCTTTCTTT.